This entry describes one T cell receptor (beta chain). The sample comes from a study of T cell clonotyping in hematopoietic cell transplantation. Germline V gene data show CDR1 as SGHAT and CDR2 as FQNNGV. V lost 0 bases and J lost 4, with 10 bases in between. This CDR3 spans 15 amino acids. Profiled with immunoSEQ multiplex PCR; TCRdb holds only in-frame clones, not every one. The data contain about 7,100 clones, 95% to 99% of them singletons. The chain uses TRBV11-2 and TRBJ1-5; maybe TRBD1 (5 bases). The sequencing used PBMCs, collected 30 days after allogeneic stem cell transplant. This clonotype was sampled from a male patient aged 55 to 69 who had an allogeneic stem cell transplant from a related donor, so the T cells may come from the graft donor. Some clones in this sample may be carry-over from other donors' samples. The chain's CDR3 is CASSLDLGGNQPQHF. The CDR3 DNA follows: TGTGCCAGCAGCTTAGATCTTGGGGGGAATCAGCCCCAGCATTTT.